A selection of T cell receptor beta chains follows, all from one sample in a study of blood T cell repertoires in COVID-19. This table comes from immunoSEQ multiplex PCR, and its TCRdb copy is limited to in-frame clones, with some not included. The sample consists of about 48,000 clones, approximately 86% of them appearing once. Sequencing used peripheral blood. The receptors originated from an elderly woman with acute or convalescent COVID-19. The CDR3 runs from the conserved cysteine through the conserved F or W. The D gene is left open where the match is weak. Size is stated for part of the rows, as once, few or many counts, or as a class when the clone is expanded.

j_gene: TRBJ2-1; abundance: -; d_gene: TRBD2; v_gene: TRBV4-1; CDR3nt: TGCGCCAGCAGCCGCTCGGGACTAGCGGGGGACTACAATGAGCAGTTCTTC; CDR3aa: CASSRSGLAGDYNEQFF
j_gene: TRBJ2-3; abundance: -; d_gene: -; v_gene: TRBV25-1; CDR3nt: TGTGCCAGCAGTGATGCCCGGGTCCCCACAGATACGCAGTATTTT; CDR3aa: CASSDARVPTDTQYF
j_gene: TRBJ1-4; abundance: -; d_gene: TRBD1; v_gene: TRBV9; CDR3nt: TGTGCCAGCAGCGTATCTTTAACGGGACAGGCGGCTAATGAAAAACTGTTTTTT; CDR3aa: CASSVSLTGQAANEKLFF
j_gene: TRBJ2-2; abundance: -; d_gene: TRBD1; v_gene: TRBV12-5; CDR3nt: TGTGCTAGTGGTGCCCACGGGACAGGGGTCGATCCGAACACCGGGGAGCTGTTTTTT; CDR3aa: CASGAHGTGVDPNTGELFF
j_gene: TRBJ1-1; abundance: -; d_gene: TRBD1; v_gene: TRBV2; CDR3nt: TGTGCCAGCAGCCTCGACAGGGGGCGCCGAGCTTTCTTT; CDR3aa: CASSLDRGRRAFF
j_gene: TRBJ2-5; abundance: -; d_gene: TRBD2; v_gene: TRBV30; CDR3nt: TGTGCCTGGAGTTTCCGAGCGGGGAGATTGTACCAAGAGACCCAGTACTTC; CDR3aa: CAWSFRAGRLYQETQYF
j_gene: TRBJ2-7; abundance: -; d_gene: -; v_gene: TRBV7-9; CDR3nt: TGTGCCAGCAGCCCCTTCGGGGAGCGCGAGCAGTACTTC; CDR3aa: CASSPFGEREQYF
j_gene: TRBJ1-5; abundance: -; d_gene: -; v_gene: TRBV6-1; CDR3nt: TGTGCCAGCAGTGAAGGCCGGGGCAATCAGCCCCAGCATTTT; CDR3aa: CASSEGRGNQPQHF
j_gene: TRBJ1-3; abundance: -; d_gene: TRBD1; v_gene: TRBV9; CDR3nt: TGTGCCAGCAGCACCACAGGGGGCGCTTGGGACACCATATATTTT; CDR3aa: CASSTTGGAWDTIYF
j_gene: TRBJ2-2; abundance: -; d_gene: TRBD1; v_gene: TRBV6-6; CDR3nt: TGTGCCAGCTGTACACAGGGGGGCGAAACCGGGGAGCTGTTTTTT; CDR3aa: CASCTQGGETGELFF
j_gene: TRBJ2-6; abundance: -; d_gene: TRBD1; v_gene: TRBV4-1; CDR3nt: TGCGCCAGCAGCCTACGACAGGGGGAGAGCTCTGGGGCCAACGTCCTGACTTTC; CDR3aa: CASSLRQGESSGANVLTF
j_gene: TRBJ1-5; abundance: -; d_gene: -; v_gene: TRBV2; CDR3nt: TGTGCCAGCAGACTGGCCAGGGGAGATCAGCCCCAGCATTTT; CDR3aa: CASRLARGDQPQHF
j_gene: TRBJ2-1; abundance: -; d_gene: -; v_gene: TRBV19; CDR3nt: TGTGCCAGTAGTATAGGTACCGACAGGCGCAATGAGCAGTTCTTC; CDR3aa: CASSIGTDRRNEQFF
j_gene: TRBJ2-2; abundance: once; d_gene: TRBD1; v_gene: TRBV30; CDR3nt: TGTGCCTGGAGTCAGGGGGCGCAGGACGGGGAGCTGTTTTTT; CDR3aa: CAWSQGAQDGELFF
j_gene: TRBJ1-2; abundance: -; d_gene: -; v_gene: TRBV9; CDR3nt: TGTGCCAGCAGCCCTCGTATAGGGGCCTATGGCTACACCTTC; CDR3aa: CASSPRIGAYGYTF
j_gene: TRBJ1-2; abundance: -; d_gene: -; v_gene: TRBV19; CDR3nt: TGTGCCAGTACCCCGGCGGCAGATTTTCTCTATGGCTACACCTTC; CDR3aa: CASTPAADFLYGYTF
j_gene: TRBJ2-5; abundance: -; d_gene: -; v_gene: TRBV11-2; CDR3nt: TGTGCCAGCATGGGGGGTGTGGAGACCCAGTACTTC; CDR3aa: CASMGGVETQYF